The 23 T cell receptor beta chains listed next were all sequenced from one sample in a study of neurological immune-mediated disorders. MiXCR, applied by TCRdb to the 5' RACE reads, yields one record per CDR3 protein. In the table there are 50,000 or so distinct CDR3 sequences, about 23% of which are singletons. The sequencing input was PBMCs. Every receptor here comes from a woman between 70 and 85 years old in good health.

The table lists this clonotype with many counts. The J gene is TRBJ1-3, the V gene TRBV7-2; D call uncertain. V lost 5 bases and J 0 bases, leaving 8 bases between the germline ends. There are 14 residues in the CDR3. The germline CDR1 and CDR2 sequences are SGHTA and FQGNSA. CDR3 in DNA: TGTGCCAGCAGCCTCGGAGCCTCTGGAAACACCATATATTTT. Its protein product is CASSLGASGNTIYF. Using reference TRBV7-2 and TRBJ1-3 for the parts outside the CDR3, the full variable domain is GAGVSQSPSNKVTEKGKDVELRCDPISGHTALYWYRQSLGQGLEFLIYFQGNSAPDKSGLPSDRFSAERTGGSVSTLTIQRTQQEDSAVYLCASSLGASGNTIYFGEGSWLTVV.

This chain connects TRBV6-5 to TRBJ1-2; 9 positions agree with TRBD1. The V gene's germline CDR1 is MNHEY and CDR2 SVGAGI. The V and J ends lost 6 bases and 4 bases, in that order; junction bases with no gene match: 6. The CDR3 has 14 amino acids. This chain's CDR3 is CASRNRGQSYGYTF. CDR3 DNA: TGTGCCAGCAGAAACAGGGGGCAGAGCTATGGCTACACCTTC.

This clonotype was picked up many times. The chain couples TRBV4-1 to TRBJ2-6; 8 nucleotides match TRBD1. With V trimmed by 10 bases and J by 0 bases, 11 bases remained unmatched. The CDR3 runs to 17 residues. In germline, CDR1 is MGHRA, CDR2 YSYEKL. The CDR3 spells CAIPHRGINSGANVLTF. In DNA, the CDR3 is TGCGCCATACCGCACAGGGGGATTAACTCTGGGGCCAACGTCCTGACTTTC.

This rearrangement joins TRBV10-3 to TRBJ1-4, with D unclear. The V gene lost 0 bases and the J gene lost 8 bases, with 10 bases spanning the gap. The CDR3 is 14 residues long. Germline CDR1 reads ENHRY; CDR2 reads SYGVKD. This CDR3 reads CAISESWEDEKLFF. The CDR3 nucleotides are TGTGCCATCAGTGAGTCGTGGGAGGACGAAAAACTGTTTTTT.

This clonotype was seen at least ten times. The chain employs TRBV7-8 and TRBJ1-6, with 7 positions matching TRBD1. This CDR3 spans 17 amino acids. Germline trimming cut 1 base from V and 8 bases from J; bases unmatched to any gene: 11. From germline, CDR1 is SGHVS and CDR2 FQNEAQ. CDR3 region: CASSLEGTRGADSPLHF. CDR3 nucleotides: TGTGCCAGCAGCTTAGAGGGTACCAGGGGGGCGGATTCACCCCTCCACTTT.

With regard to this clonotype: This could be a read error, since a much larger clone is one nucleotide away. The chain carries TRBV5-1 and TRBJ2-7, with TRBD1 matching over 7 bases. Germline V gives CDR1 SGHRS, CDR2 YFSETQ. V lost 4 bases to trimming and J lost 1 base; unmatched junction nucleotides: 8. The CDR3 sequence is 15 residues long. CDR3 amino acids: CASSPSLGQSYEQYF. As DNA, the CDR3 is TGCGCCAGCAGCCCCTCTCTGGGACAGTCCTACGAGCAGTACTTC. The full variable domain, rest sourced from reference TRBV5-1 and TRBJ2-7, is KAGVTQTPRYLIKTRGQQVTLSCSPISGHRSVSWYQQTPGQGLQFLFEYFSETQRNKGNFPGRFSGRQFSNSRSEMNVSTLELGDSALYLCASSPSLGQSYEQYFGPGTRLTVT.

This clonotype was counted at least ten times. The chain joins TRBV10-3 to TRBJ2-5; D remains ambiguous. With 4 bases removed from V and 0 bases from J, the gap between germline ends came to 3 bases. The CDR3 spans 12 residues. Germline CDR1 is ENHRY and CDR2 is SYGVKD. DNA for the CDR3: TGTGCCATCAGTGCCAACCAAGAGACCCAGTACTTC. This translates into CAISANQETQYF.

The V call is TRBV7-6, the J call TRBJ2-7; no clear D gene. The CDR3 length is 13 residues. Trimming took off 5 bases at V and 6 bases at J, with 14 bases between the two ends. Germline values: CDR1 SGHVS, CDR2 FNYEAQ. CDR3 sequence reads: CASSTTSVGEQYF. In DNA form, the CDR3 reads TGTGCCAGCAGCACGACCTCGGTGGGCGAGCAGTACTTC.

This clonotype came up many times. The rearrangement links TRBV5-1 to TRBJ2-1, with 7 bases fitting TRBD2. The junction had 7 bases not matched to a gene; V was cut back by 1 base and J by 6 bases. The CDR3 covers 15 residues. Germline V CDR1 and CDR2: SGHRS, YFSETQ. The CDR3 reads CASSLISGIGNEQFF. The CDR3 coding sequence is TGCGCCAGCAGCTTGATAAGCGGGATAGGCAATGAGCAGTTCTTC. Full variable domain (rest looked up from reference TRBV5-1 and TRBJ2-1): KAGVTQTPRYLIKTRGQQVTLSCSPISGHRSVSWYQQTPGQGLQFLFEYFSETQRNKGNFPGRFSGRQFSNSRSEMNVSTLELGDSALYLCASSLISGIGNEQFFGPGTRLTVL.

At least ten counts were recorded for this clonotype. This chain joins TRBV20-1 and TRBJ1-1; D might be TRBD1 (5 bases). This CDR3 contains 11 residues. Germline V CDR1 and CDR2: DFQATT, SNEGSKA (reference sequence). Trimming removed 6 bases at V and 9 bases at J, with 14 bases between. This CDR3 is CSATLPGQAFF. CDR3 DNA: TGCAGTGCCACCCTGCCAGGGCAAGCTTTCTTT.

Of note for this clonotype: A read error is possible here, since a much larger clone lies one base away. This sequence joins TRBV19 and TRBJ1-1; D is unclear. Germline lookup yields CDR1 LNHDA and CDR2 SQIVND (reference sequence). This CDR3 is 12 amino acids long. The CDR3 region has the DNA TGTACCATACGTACAGCCGACACAAAAGCTTTCTTT. Translating it yields CTIRTADTKAFF.

This clonotype showed up many times. The chain is built from TRBV5-1 and TRBJ1-1, with TRBD1 as a possible D gene (6 bases). Germline loops: CDR1 SGHRS, CDR2 YFSETQ. With 2 bases removed from V and 8 bases from J, the gap between germline ends came to 19 bases. CDR3 length: 15 amino acids. CDR3 region: CASSFRDTYSGEAFF. CDR3 DNA sequence: TGCGCCAGCAGCTTTCGGGACACCTACTCGGGAGAAGCTTTCTTT.

A note on this clonotype: A single base separates this from a much larger clone, so it may be a read error. This chain connects TRBV3-1 to TRBJ2-2; D is uncertain. The germline V and J ends were trimmed by 4 bases and 4 bases, with 10 bases remaining between them. CDR3 length: 14 amino acids. Per the germline V gene, CDR1 is LGHDT and CDR2 is YNNKEL (reference sequence). This CDR3 is CASSPIPGTGELFF. In DNA, the CDR3 is TGTGCCAGCAGCCCAATACCGGGCACCGGGGAGCTGTTTTTT. The complete variable domain, with remaining parts taken from reference TRBV3-1 and TRBJ2-2, reads DTAVSQTPKYLVTQMGNDKSIKCEQNLGHDTMYWYKQDSKKFLKIMFSYNNKELIINETVPNRFSPKSPDKAHLNLHINSLELGDSAVYFCASSPIPGTGELFFGEGSRLTVL.

This clonotype has a count of ten or more. The chain joins TRBV28 to TRBJ1-2; 10 positions agree with TRBD1. The V gene's germline CDR1 is MDHEN and CDR2 SYDVKM. The CDR3 runs 15 residues. Unmatched junction bases numbered 15, after V lost 9 bases and J lost 8 bases. DNA for the CDR3: TGTGCCAGTCACCACCGGGACAGGGGTTCCAAGGGCTACACCTTC. Translation gives CASHHRDRGSKGYTF.

This clonotype was counted at least ten times. The chain joins TRBV7-2 to TRBJ2-7; 12 nucleotides agree with TRBD2. Germline trimming cut 4 bases from V and 6 bases from J; bases unmatched to any gene: 4. The CDR3 is made up of 14 amino acids. Germline V lookup: CDR1 SGHTA, CDR2 FQGNSA. The CDR3 DNA reads as TGTGCCAGCAGCTGGACACTAGCGGGAGGCGAGCAGTACTTC. The encoded protein is CASSWTLAGGEQYF.

This clonotype was seen a few times. The chain joins TRBV2 to TRBJ2-3; D call uncertain. The CDR3 covers 13 residues. Germline V gene lookup returns CDR1 SNHLY and CDR2 FYNNEI. Trimming took 3 bases from V and 4 from J, leaving 8 bases between them. CDR3 coding DNA: TGTGCCAGCAGTGATGGAGTGGCAGATACGCAGTATTTT. This codes for CASSDGVADTQYF.

Concerning this clonotype: An end of the junction differs from the germline gene, which may be a read error. The gene calls are TRBV29-1 and TRBJ2-3; D perhaps matches TRBD2 (5 bases). Germline CDR1 is SQVTM and CDR2 is ANQGSEA. CDR3 length: 14 residues. The CDR3 spells CSVKWAGPTDTRYF. The DNA of the CDR3 is TGCAGCGTTAAATGGGCGGGCCCCACAGATACGCGGTATTTT.

This clonotype was recorded many times. This sequence joins TRBV20-1 and TRBJ2-1, with 9 bases identical to TRBD2. This CDR3 comprises 14 residues. Germline V gives CDR1 DFQATT, CDR2 SNEGSKA (reference sequence). V gave up 0 bases and J gave up 8 bases; unmatched junction bases: 5. CDR3 in amino acids: CSARDAAGGDEQFF. The CDR3 nucleotides read TGCAGTGCTAGAGATGCGGCGGGAGGGGATGAGCAGTTCTTC.

This clonotype came up many times. The chain is built from TRBV5-6 and TRBJ2-3; D may be TRBD2 (6 bases). The germline CDR1 and CDR2 sequences are SGHDT and YYEEEE. CDR3 size: 16 residues. The V end was cut by 4 bases, the J end by 0 bases, with 15 bases between. The CDR3 protein is CASSKSMGGSTDTQYF. The CDR3 nucleotides are TGTGCCAGCAGCAAATCTATGGGGGGAAGCACAGATACGCAGTATTTT.

Many counts were recorded for this clonotype. The rearrangement links TRBV5-1 to TRBJ1-2; 7 bases line up with TRBD1. CDR1 and CDR2 (germline): SGHRS, YFSETQ. The V gene end was trimmed by 4 bases and the J gene end by 2 bases; junction bases not matched to a gene: 5. There are 14 residues in the CDR3. CDR3 protein: CASSPGQSNYGYTF. The CDR3 nucleotides are TGCGCCAGCAGCCCGGGACAGAGCAACTATGGCTACACCTTC.

As to this clonotype: In this CDR3 the conserved last residue, phenylalanine or tryptophan, is missing, so a read error is likely. The chain combines TRBV7-9 with TRBJ1-1; D ambiguous. The germline CDR1 and CDR2 sequences are SEHNR and FQNEAQ (reference sequence). V dropped 1 base and J dropped 2 bases, with 11 bases sitting between them. The CDR3 runs 15 residues. The CDR3 here is CASSLGGLRNTEAFL. The CDR3 bases are TGTGCCAGCAGCTTAGGGGGTCTGCGAAACACTGAAGCTTTCCTT.

This clonotype was seen many times. The rearrangement links TRBV5-1 to TRBJ2-2, with TRBD2 matching over 8 bases. Trimming at V came to 0 bases and at J to 1 base, leaving 5 bases not matched to a gene. This CDR3 has 17 residues. Germline CDR1 and CDR2: SGHRS and YFSETQ. CDR3 sequence reads: CASSLEPGGLNTGELFF. The CDR3 DNA follows: TGCGCCAGCAGCTTGGAACCGGGGGGGCTGAACACCGGGGAGCTGTTTTTT. The variable domain in full, with the rest retrieved from reference TRBV5-1 and TRBJ2-2, is KAGVTQTPRYLIKTRGQQVTLSCSPISGHRSVSWYQQTPGQGLQFLFEYFSETQRNKGNFPGRFSGRQFSNSRSEMNVSTLELGDSALYLCASSLEPGGLNTGELFFGEGSRLTVL.

This rearrangement joins TRBV7-3 to TRBJ2-1, with 9 bases identical to TRBD1. This CDR3 spans 16 amino acids. Germline-derived CDR1 and CDR2 are SGHTA and FQGTGA. Germline trimming cut 2 bases from V and 10 bases from J; bases unmatched to any gene: 12. This CDR3 is CASSLGSGQGATEQFF. The CDR3 DNA reads as TGTGCCAGCAGCTTAGGATCGGGACAGGGCGCTACAGAGCAGTTCTTC.